This T cell receptor (beta chain) was recovered during a study of radiotherapy plus CTLA-4 blockade in lung cancer. General study points: Reports state that early shifts in blood T cell clones, with interferon-beta, best predicted response.

In germline, CDR1 is SGDLS, CDR2 YYNGEE. Trimming stripped 2 bases from V and 4 bases from J, with 13 bases between. The CDR3 spans 16 residues. This clone was detected only once. The antigen is undetermined. Chemo-refractory metastatic non-small-cell lung cancer patients underwent focal radiation alongside CTLA-4 blockade with ipilimumab. Profiled with immunoSEQ multiplex PCR; TCRdb holds only in-frame clones, not every one. The repertoire includes about 15,000 clones, 72% of them detected once, and about 55% sits in the top ten. The sequence derives from a human donor with non-small cell lung cancer whose response to radiotherapy plus ipilimumab could not be evaluated. V usage is TRBV9 and J usage is TRBJ2-6; weak D call: TRBD2 (6 bases). The starting material was peripheral blood, obtained from a patient treated with radiotherapy plus ipilimumab. The chain's CDR3 is CASSVPLGGGANVLTF. CDR3 DNA: TGTGCCAGCAGCGTCCCCCTCGGGGGAGGGGCCAACGTCCTGACTTTC.